This entry lists 6 T cell receptor beta chains sequenced from one sample in a study of cytomegalovirus exposure and HLA in healthy donors. This PCR relied on a set of 60 Vbeta primers and 13 Jbeta primers. Some clones are missing from TCRdb's copy, which holds only in-frame ones; the method was immunoSEQ multiplex PCR. Among more than 60,000 clones listed, approximately 81% were seen once. What was sequenced was PBMCs. The receptors stem from a woman aged 40 to 55 in good health and CMV-seropositive.

The chain couples TRBV4-2 to TRBJ1-5, with D possibly matching TRBD1 (6 bases). The CDR3 totals 16 residues. The germline V and J ends were trimmed by 3 bases and 6 bases, with 18 bases remaining between them. CDR1 and CDR2 from the germline V gene are LGHNA and YNFKEQ. CDR3 amino acids: CASSHLTLGGRQPQHF. The CDR3 DNA reads TGTGCCAGCAGCCACCTGACTTTGGGGGGGCGTCAGCCCCAGCATTTT.

V gene TRBV30 combines with J gene TRBJ2-5, with no clear D. CDR3 length equals 12 residues. The V end lost 3 bases, the J end lost 4 bases, and 9 bases lay between the germline ends. The germline V gene has CDR1 GTSNPN and CDR2 SVGIG (reference sequence). Written as DNA, the CDR3 is TGTGCCTGGAGAAGCTCTTCAGAGACCCAGTACTTC. This encodes CAWRSSSETQYF.

The J gene is TRBJ2-1, the V gene TRBV7-2, with TRBD2 matching 10 bases. Trimming at V came to 3 bases and at J to 4 bases, leaving 6 bases not matched to a gene. The germline gives CDR1 SGHTA, CDR2 FQGNSA. The CDR3 totals 16 residues. The chain's CDR3 is CASSFLSGGGYNEQFF. Written as DNA, the CDR3 is TGTGCCAGCAGCTTCCTAAGCGGGGGGGGTTACAATGAGCAGTTCTTC.

The chain links TRBV4-2 to TRBJ1-5, with TRBD1 identical over 8 bases. The CDR3 is 15 residues long. The V and J ends lost 6 bases and 5 bases, in that order; junction bases with no gene match: 9. The germline gives CDR1 LGHNA, CDR2 YNFKEQ. CDR3 sequence reads: CASSPRQGADQPQHF. In nucleotides, the CDR3 is TGTGCCAGCAGTCCGCGCCAGGGGGCAGATCAGCCCCAGCATTTT.

As regards this clone: A junction end diverges from the germline sequence, so it may reflect a read error. The chain combines TRBV4-1 with TRBJ1-2; no clear D. In germline, CDR1 is MGHRA, CDR2 YSYEKL. This CDR3 is built from 12 residues. CDR3 nucleotides: TGTGCCAGCAGCCGGGAGGACTATGGCTACACCTTC. Translated, it gives CASSREDYGYTF.

This clone was picked up one time. The CDR3 loop is CASSADREGGKLFF. The CDR3 DNA follows: TGTGCCAGCAGCGCGGACAGGGAAGGTGGAAAACTGTTTTTT. This sequence joins TRBV9 and TRBJ1-4; 8 bases are a match to TRBD1. Per the germline V gene, CDR1 is SGDLS and CDR2 is YYNGEE. Trimming cost V 3 bases and J 10 bases; bases outside gene matches: 8. The length of the CDR3 is 14 residues.